This TCR beta chain was recovered during a study of shared clonotypes between healthy human individuals. As for this clone: The antigen remains undetermined.

Libraries were prepared by immunoSEQ multiplex PCR; TCRdb keeps only in-frame clonotypes and omits some of them. The table includes approximately 2.3 million clones, over 85% detected once. Overall study findings and caveats: For naive CD4 cells, around 5.1% of clonotypes were shared across four donors.

Losses at the gene ends were 5 bases for V and 8 bases for J; bases not matched to a gene: 17. Germline CDR1 reads LNHDA; CDR2 reads SQIVND (reference sequence). The CDR3 extends over 18 amino acids. Sequencing was carried out using naive CD4+ T cells from PBMCs. Indicated subset: CD45RA+ positively selected. This TCR derives from a young man in good health. Some clones in this sample may be carry-over from other donors' samples. The chain recombines TRBV19 with TRBJ1-4; 10 bases align to TRBD1. In DNA, the CDR3 is TGTGCCAGTAGTCTCCGGGACAGGGGACATTTGAATGGCGAAAAACTGTTTTTT. Amino acid sequence: CASSLRDRGHLNGEKLFF.